The clone carrying this T cell receptor (beta chain) was counted once. Its cognate antigen is unknown. A multiplex PCR was run with 60 Vbeta primers and 13 Jbeta primers. Produced via immunoSEQ multiplex PCR; TCRdb's table is partial and in-frame only. The table records 150,000 to 200,000 clones, 85% of them present only once. This CDR3 comprises 20 residues. Germline lookup yields CDR1 LGHNT and CDR2 FRNRAP. With 0 bases removed from V and 0 bases from J, the gap between germline ends came to 21 bases. This sample was included in a study of cytomegalovirus exposure and HLA in healthy donors. Study findings and constraints: Across donors, most TCRs were seen rarely, yet some public ones were widespread. Most likely, a cluster of highly shared sequence variants arose as a sequencing artifact. Most subjects' HLA-A and HLA-B alleles were reportedly predicted from TCR beta sequences. Analyses of presence/absence relied on an assumption of roughly uniform sequencing depth across donors.

The specimen was PBMCs. The V gene is TRBV12-5, the J gene TRBJ1-5; D is possibly TRBD1 (6 bases). The sequence derives from a man younger than 35 in good health and CMV-seropositive. The CDR3 loop reads CASGLVYSGTPEYSNQPQHF. CDR3 coding DNA: TGTGCTAGTGGTTTGGTATATTCGGGGACACCAGAGTATAGCAATCAGCCCCAGCATTTT.